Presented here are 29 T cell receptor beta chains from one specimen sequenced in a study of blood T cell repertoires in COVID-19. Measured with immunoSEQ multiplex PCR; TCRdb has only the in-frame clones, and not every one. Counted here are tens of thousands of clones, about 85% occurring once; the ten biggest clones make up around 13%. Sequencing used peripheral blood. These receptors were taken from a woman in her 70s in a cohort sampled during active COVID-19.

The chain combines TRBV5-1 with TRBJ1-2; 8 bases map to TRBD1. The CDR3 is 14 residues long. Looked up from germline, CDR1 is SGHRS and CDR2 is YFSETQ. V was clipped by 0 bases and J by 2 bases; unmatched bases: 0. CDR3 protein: CASSLGDRNYGYTF. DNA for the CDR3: TGCGCCAGCAGCTTGGGGGACAGGAACTATGGCTACACCTTC.

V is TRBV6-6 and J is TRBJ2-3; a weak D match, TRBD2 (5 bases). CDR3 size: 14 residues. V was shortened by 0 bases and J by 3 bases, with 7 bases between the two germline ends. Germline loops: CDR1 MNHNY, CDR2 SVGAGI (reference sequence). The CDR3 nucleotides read TGTGCCAGCAGTTACTCGTCGGGGACAGATACGCAGTATTTT. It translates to CASSYSSGTDTQYF.

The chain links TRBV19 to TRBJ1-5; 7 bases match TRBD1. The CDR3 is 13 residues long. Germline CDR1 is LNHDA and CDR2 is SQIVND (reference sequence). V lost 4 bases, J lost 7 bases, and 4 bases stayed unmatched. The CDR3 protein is CASSKTGSQPQHF. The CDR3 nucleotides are TGTGCCAGTAGTAAGACAGGGTCACAGCCCCAGCATTTT.

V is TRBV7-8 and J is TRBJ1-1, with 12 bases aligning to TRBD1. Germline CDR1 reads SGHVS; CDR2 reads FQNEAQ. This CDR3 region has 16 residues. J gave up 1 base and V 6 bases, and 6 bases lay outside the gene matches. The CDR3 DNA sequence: TGTGCCAGCAGAGGGACAGGGGGCGCTGGGAACACTGAAGCTTTCTTT. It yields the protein CASRGTGGAGNTEAFF.

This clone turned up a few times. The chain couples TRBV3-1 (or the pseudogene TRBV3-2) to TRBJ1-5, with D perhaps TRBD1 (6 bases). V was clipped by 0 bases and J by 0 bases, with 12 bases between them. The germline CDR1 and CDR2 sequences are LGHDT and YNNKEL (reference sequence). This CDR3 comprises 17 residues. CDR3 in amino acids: CASSQEGAGDSNQPQHF. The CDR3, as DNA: TGTGCCAGCAGCCAAGAGGGGGCAGGGGATAGCAATCAGCCCCAGCATTTT.

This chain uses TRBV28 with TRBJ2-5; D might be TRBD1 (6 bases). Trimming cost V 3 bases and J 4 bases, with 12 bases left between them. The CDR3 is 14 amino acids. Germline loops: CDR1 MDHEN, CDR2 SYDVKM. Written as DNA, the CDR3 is TGTGCCAGCAGTTTCAAACTAGGGGGAGAGACCCAGTACTTC. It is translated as CASSFKLGGETQYF. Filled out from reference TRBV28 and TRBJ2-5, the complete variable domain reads DVKVTQSSRYLVKRTGEKVFLECVQDMDHENMFWYRQDPGLGLRLIYFSYDVKMKEKGDIPEGYSVSREKKERFSLILESASTNQTSMYLCASSFKLGGETQYFGPGTRLLVL.

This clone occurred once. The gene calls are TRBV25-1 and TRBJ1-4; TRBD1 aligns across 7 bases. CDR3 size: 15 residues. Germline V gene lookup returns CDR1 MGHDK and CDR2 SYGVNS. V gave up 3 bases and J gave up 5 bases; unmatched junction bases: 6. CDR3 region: CASSDDRDPNEKLFF. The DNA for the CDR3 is TGTGCCAGCAGTGACGACAGGGACCCGAATGAAAAACTGTTTTTT. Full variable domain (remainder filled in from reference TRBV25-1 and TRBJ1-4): EADIYQTPRYLVIGTGKKITLECSQTMGHDKMYWYQQDPGMELHLIHYSYGVNSTEKGDLSSESTVSRIRTEHFPLTLESARPSHTSQYLCASSDDRDPNEKLFFGSGTQLSVL.

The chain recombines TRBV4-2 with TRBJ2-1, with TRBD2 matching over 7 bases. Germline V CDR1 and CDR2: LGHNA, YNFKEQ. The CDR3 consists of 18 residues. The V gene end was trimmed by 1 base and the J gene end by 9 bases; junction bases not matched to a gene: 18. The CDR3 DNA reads TGTGCCAGCAGCCAAGCCGAGACGGGACGGGAGGAGTACGGTGAGCAGTTCTTC. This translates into CASSQAETGREEYGEQFF.

CDR3 protein: CASRSPQGPYEQYF. CDR3 DNA sequence: TGTGCCAGCAGATCACCACAGGGACCTTACGAGCAGTACTTC. This chain uses TRBV28 with TRBJ2-7, with D tentatively TRBD1 (6 bases). From germline, CDR1 is MDHEN and CDR2 SYDVKM. With 6 bases removed from V and 4 bases from J, the gap between germline ends came to 16 bases. The CDR3 length is 14 residues.

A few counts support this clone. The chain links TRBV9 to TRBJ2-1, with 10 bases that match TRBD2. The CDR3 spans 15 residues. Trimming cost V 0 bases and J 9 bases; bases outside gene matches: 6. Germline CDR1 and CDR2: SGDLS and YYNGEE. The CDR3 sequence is CASSVGAGGPVEQFF. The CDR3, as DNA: TGTGCCAGCAGCGTAGGAGCGGGAGGGCCGGTTGAGCAGTTCTTC. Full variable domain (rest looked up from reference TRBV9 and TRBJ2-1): DSGVTQTPKHLITATGQRVTLRCSPRSGDLSVYWYQQSLDQGLQFLIQYYNGEERAKGNILERFSAQQFPDLHSELNLSSLELGDSALYFCASSVGAGGPVEQFFGPGTRLTVL.

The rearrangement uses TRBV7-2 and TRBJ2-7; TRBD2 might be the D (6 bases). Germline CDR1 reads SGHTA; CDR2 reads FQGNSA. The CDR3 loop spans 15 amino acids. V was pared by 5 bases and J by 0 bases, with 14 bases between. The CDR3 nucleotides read TGTGCCAGCAGCGCAGGACTACTCCTCTCCTACGAGCAGTACTTC. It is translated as CASSAGLLLSYEQYF.

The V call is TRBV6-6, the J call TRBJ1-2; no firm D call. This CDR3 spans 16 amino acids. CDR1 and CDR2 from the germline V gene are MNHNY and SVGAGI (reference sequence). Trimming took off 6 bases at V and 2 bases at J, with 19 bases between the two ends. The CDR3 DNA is TGTGCCAGCAGCCCCCAACCGCCGACGGAGAACTATGGCTACACCTTC. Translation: CASSPQPPTENYGYTF.

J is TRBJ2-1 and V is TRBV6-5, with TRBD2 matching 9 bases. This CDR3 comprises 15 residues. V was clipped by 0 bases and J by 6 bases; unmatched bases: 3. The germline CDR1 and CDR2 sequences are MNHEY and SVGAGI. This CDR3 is CASSYSSSGANEQFF. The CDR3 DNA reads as TGTGCCAGCAGTTACTCTTCTAGCGGGGCCAATGAGCAGTTCTTC.

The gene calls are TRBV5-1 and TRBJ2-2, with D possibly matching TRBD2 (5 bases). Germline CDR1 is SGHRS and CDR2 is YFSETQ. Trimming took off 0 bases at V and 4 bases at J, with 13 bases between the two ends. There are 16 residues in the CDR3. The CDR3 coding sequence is TGCGCCAGCAGCTTGGCCAGTAGCGCAGGCACCGGGGAGCTGTTTTTT. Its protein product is CASSLASSAGTGELFF.

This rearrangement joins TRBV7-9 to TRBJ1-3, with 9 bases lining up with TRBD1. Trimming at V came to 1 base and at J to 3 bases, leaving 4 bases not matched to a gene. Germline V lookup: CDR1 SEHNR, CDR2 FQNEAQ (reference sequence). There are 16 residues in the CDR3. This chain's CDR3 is CASSLEQGAFGNTIYF. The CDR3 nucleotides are TGTGCCAGCAGCTTAGAACAGGGGGCATTTGGAAACACCATATATTTT.

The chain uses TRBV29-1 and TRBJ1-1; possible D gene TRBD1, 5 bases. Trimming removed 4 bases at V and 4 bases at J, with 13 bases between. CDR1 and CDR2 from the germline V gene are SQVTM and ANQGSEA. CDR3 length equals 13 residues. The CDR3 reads CSVGDRSGTEAFF. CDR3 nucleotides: TGCAGCGTTGGAGACAGATCGGGCACTGAAGCTTTCTTT.

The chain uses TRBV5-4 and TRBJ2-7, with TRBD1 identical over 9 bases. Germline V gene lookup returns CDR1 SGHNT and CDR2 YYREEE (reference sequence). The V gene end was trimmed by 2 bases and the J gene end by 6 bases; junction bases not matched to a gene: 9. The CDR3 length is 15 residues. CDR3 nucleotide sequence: TGTGCCAGCAGCTTTGTTTCACAGGGGGCCGGCGAGCAGTACTTC. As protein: CASSFVSQGAGEQYF.

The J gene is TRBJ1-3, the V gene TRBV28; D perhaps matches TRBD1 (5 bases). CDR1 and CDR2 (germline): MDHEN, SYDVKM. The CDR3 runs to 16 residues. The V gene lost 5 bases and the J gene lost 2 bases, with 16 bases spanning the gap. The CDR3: CASSRNAGITGNTIYF. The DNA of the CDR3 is TGTGCCAGCAGTCGAAATGCAGGGATTACTGGAAACACCATATATTTT. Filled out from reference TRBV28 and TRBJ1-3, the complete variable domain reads DVKVTQSSRYLVKRTGEKVFLECVQDMDHENMFWYRQDPGLGLRLIYFSYDVKMKEKGDIPEGYSVSREKKERFSLILESASTNQTSMYLCASSRNAGITGNTIYFGEGSWLTVV.

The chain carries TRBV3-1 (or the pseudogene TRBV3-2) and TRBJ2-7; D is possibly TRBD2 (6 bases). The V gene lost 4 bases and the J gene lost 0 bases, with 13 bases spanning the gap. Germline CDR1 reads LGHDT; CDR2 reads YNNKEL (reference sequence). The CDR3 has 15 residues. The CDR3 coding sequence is TGTGCCAGCAGCCCAGTCCTAGCGCGCTCCTACGAGCAGTACTTC. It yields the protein CASSPVLARSYEQYF.

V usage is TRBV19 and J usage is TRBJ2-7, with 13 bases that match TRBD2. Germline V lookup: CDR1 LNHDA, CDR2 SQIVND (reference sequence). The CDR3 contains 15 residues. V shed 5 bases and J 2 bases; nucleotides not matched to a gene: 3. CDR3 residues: CASSLGLAGAYEQYF. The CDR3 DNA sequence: TGTGCCAGTAGTCTTGGACTAGCGGGGGCCTACGAGCAGTACTTC.

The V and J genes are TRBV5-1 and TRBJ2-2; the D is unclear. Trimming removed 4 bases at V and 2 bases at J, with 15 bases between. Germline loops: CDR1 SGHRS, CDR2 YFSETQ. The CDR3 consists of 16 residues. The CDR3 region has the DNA TGCGCCAGCAGCCCCGCCGTAGTTGAAAACACCGGGGAGCTGTTTTTT. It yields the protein CASSPAVVENTGELFF.

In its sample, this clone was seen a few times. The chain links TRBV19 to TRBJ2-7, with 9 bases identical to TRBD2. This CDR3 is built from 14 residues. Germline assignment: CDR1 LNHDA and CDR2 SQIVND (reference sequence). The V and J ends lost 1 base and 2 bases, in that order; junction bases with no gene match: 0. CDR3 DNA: TGTGCCAGTAGTATAGCTAGCGGGGCCTACGAGCAGTACTTC. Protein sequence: CASSIASGAYEQYF.

The CDR3 spells CASSSLPTQLSGANVLTF. The CDR3, as DNA: TGTGCCAGCAGCTCCCTGCCGACACAGCTCTCTGGGGCCAACGTCCTGACTTTC. This chain connects TRBV7-2 to TRBJ2-6; D is unresolved. V was pared by 4 bases and J by 0 bases, with 16 bases between. Germline V CDR1 and CDR2: SGHTA, FQGNSA. The CDR3 extends over 18 amino acids.

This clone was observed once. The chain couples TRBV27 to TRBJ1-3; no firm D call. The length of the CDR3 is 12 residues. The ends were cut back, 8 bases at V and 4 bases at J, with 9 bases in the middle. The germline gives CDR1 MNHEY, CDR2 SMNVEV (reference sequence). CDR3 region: CASGRAGNTIYF. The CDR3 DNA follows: TGTGCCAGCGGGAGGGCCGGAAACACCATATATTTT.

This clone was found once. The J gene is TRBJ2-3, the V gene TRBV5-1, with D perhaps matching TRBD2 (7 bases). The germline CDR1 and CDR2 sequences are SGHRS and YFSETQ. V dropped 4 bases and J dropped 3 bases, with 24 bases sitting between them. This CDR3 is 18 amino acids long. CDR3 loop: CASSPRPFGGQGTDTQYF. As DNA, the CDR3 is TGCGCCAGCAGCCCACGACCTTTCGGGGGGCAAGGGACAGATACGCAGTATTTT.

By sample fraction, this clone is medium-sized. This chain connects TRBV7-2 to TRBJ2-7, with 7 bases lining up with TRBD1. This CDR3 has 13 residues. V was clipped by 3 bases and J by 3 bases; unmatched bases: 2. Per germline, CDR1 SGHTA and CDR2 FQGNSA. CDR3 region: CASSFAGGYEQYF. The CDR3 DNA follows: TGTGCCAGCAGCTTCGCAGGGGGCTACGAGCAGTACTTC.

The CDR3 spells CASAQSYEQYF. DNA for the CDR3: TGTGCCAGTGCTCAGTCCTACGAGCAGTACTTC. The chain couples TRBV19 to TRBJ2-7; D is unclear. V was shortened by 8 bases and J by 1 base, with 6 bases between the two germline ends. Germline V gene data show CDR1 as LNHDA and CDR2 as SQIVND (reference sequence). The CDR3 loop spans 11 amino acids.

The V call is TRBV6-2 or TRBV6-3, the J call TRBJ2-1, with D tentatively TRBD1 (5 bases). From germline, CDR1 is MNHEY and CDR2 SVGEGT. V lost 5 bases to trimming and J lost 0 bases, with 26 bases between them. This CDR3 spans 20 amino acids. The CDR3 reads CASSPRRGNRWLNSYNEQFF. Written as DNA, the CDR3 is TGTGCCAGCAGTCCCCGAAGGGGCAACCGTTGGCTTAACTCCTACAATGAGCAGTTCTTC.

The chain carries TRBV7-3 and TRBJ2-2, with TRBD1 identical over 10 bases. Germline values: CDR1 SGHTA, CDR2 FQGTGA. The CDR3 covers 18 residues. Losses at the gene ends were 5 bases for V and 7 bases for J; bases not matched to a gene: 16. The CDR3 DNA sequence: TGTGCCAGCAGCCCCGCGCCGGGACAGGGGATTTTCGGCGGGGAGCTGTTTTTT. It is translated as CASSPAPGQGIFGGELFF.